These 19 T cell receptor beta chains were all obtained from the same sample, sequenced in a study of beta chain features in type 1 diabetes. Study-wide findings and caveats: Within each of all four CD4+ subsets, Type 1 diabetes patients had TCRB CDR3s that were moderately but significantly shorter.

The antigens of these receptors remain unknown. The entirety of the isolated RNA underwent reverse transcription, so expressed TCRB transcripts were sequenced. Using immunoSEQ multiplex PCR, the repertoire was profiled, and TCRdb retains in-frame clones only, with some absent. In the table there are about 710,000 clones, about 14% of which are singletons. The sample comprised naive CD4+ T cells from blood. These receptors were obtained from a man younger than 35 with type 1 diabetes.

The gene calls are TRBV2 and TRBJ1-1; 7 nucleotides agree with TRBD1. Germline V lookup: CDR1 SNHLY, CDR2 FYNNEI. The CDR3 sequence is 14 residues long. V shed 5 bases and J 4 bases; nucleotides not matched to a gene: 7. CDR3 nucleotides: TGTGCCAGCAGTAGGACAGGTGGGGCCACTGAAGCTTTCTTT. This encodes CASSRTGGATEAFF.

This chain connects TRBV10-3 to TRBJ2-7; a weak D match, TRBD1 (6 bases). The CDR3 has 13 residues. Germline V gives CDR1 ENHRY, CDR2 SYGVKD. V was cut by 0 bases and J by 9 bases, with 12 bases left in between. This CDR3 reads CAISESGGLGQYF. The CDR3 region has the DNA TGTGCCATCAGTGAGTCTGGGGGCCTTGGGCAGTACTTC.

The chain uses TRBV4-2 and TRBJ2-1; 8 nucleotides line up with TRBD1. This CDR3 spans 21 amino acids. V lost 1 base and J lost 0; bases outside the gene matches: 17. Germline-derived CDR1 and CDR2 are LGHNA and YNFKEQ. CDR3 sequence (DNA): TGTGCCAGCAGCCAAGCTTCCGGGACAGGCGATACTGCTAGCTCCTACAATGAGCAGTTCTTC. As protein: CASSQASGTGDTASSYNEQFF.

The chain recombines TRBV19 with TRBJ2-2; 7 positions match TRBD2. Per the germline V gene, CDR1 is LNHDA and CDR2 is SQIVND (reference sequence). CDR3 length: 15 residues. J gave up 6 bases and V 3 bases, and 7 bases lay outside the gene matches. The CDR3 spells CASSITGLEAGELFF. CDR3 bases: TGTGCCAGTAGTATCACTGGACTAGAGGCCGGGGAGCTGTTTTTT. Full variable domain (outside the CDR3, taken from reference TRBV19 and TRBJ2-2): DGGITQSPKYLFRKEGQNVTLSCEQNLNHDAMYWYRQDPGQGLRLIYYSQIVNDFQKGDIAEGYSVSREKKESFPLTVTSAQKNPTAFYLCASSITGLEAGELFFGEGSRLTVL.

The V gene is TRBV7-2, the J gene TRBJ2-7; D perhaps matches TRBD1 (6 bases). The CDR3 consists of 14 residues. The V gene lost 5 bases and the J gene lost 7 bases, with 18 bases spanning the gap. The germline V gene has CDR1 SGHTA and CDR2 FQGNSA. The CDR3 spells CASSATGLKVEQYF. CDR3 DNA sequence: TGTGCCAGCAGCGCGACAGGCCTAAAGGTGGAGCAGTACTTC.

The chain recombines TRBV7-2 with TRBJ2-1; D not resolved. The CDR3 runs to 13 residues. Germline V gives CDR1 SGHTA, CDR2 FQGNSA. The germline V and J ends were trimmed by 4 bases and 6 bases, with 10 bases remaining between them. CDR3 nucleotides: TGTGCCAGCAGCTCCCATATAATCAATGAGCAGTTCTTC. Translation: CASSSHIINEQFF. Full variable domain (missing parts from reference TRBV7-2 and TRBJ2-1): GAGVSQSPSNKVTEKGKDVELRCDPISGHTALYWYRQSLGQGLEFLIYFQGNSAPDKSGLPSDRFSAERTGGSVSTLTIQRTQQEDSAVYLCASSSHIINEQFFGPGTRLTVL.

There are a few counts of this clone. The chain uses TRBV6-1 and TRBJ1-2, with a weak D call TRBD1 (6 bases). Looked up from germline, CDR1 is MNHNS and CDR2 is SASEGT. The CDR3 contains 13 residues. Between the trimmed V and J ends, which lost 6 bases and 2 bases, there was a span of 10 bases. CDR3 loop: CASRSGQNYGYTF. Here the CDR3 DNA reads TGTGCCAGCAGGAGCGGACAGAACTATGGCTACACCTTC.

This clone came up a few times. This chain connects TRBV25-1 to TRBJ2-7; D is tentatively TRBD1 or TRBD2 (6 bases each). The CDR3 has 18 amino acids. From germline, CDR1 is MGHDK and CDR2 SYGVNS. Trimming took off 5 bases at V and 3 bases at J, with 26 bases between the two ends. CDR3: CASSSVEGWGAGGYEQYF. The CDR3 DNA reads TGTGCCAGCAGTTCCGTTGAGGGATGGGGGGCTGGGGGCTACGAGCAGTACTTC.

This clone was found a few times. The genes are TRBV29-1 and TRBJ2-1, with 11 positions matching TRBD2. CDR3 size: 15 residues. CDR1 and CDR2 (germline): SQVTM, ANQGSEA. Trimming took 6 bases from V and 3 from J; bases not matched to a gene: 7. The CDR3 sequence is CSVFGLAGGYNEQFF. The CDR3 nucleotides are TGCAGCGTGTTTGGGCTAGCGGGGGGCTACAATGAGCAGTTCTTC.

The rearrangement joins TRBV6-6 to TRBJ2-7; D uncertain. CDR3 size: 13 residues. Germline CDR1 MNHNY, CDR2 SVGAGI (reference sequence). V lost 0 bases and J 3 bases, leaving 6 bases between the germline ends. Here the CDR3 reads CASSYSLLYEQYF. The CDR3 region has the DNA TGTGCCAGCAGTTACTCGCTTCTCTACGAGCAGTACTTC.

There are a few counts of this clone. This chain links TRBV29-1 with TRBJ2-5; D is perhaps TRBD1 (5 bases). The end of the DNA aligns better with TRBJ2-7, so the J call may be wrong. Looked up from germline, CDR1 is SQVTM and CDR2 is ANQGSEA. The CDR3 contains 13 residues. The CDR3 here is CSVALGAEDEQYF. The CDR3, as DNA: TGCAGCGTTGCCCTAGGGGCTGAAGACGAGCAGTACTTC.

This clone was picked up a small number of times. The V and J genes are TRBV7-9 and TRBJ1-4; D is uncertain. Germline CDR1 SEHNR, CDR2 FQNEAQ (reference sequence). This CDR3 has 15 residues. With 1 base removed from V and 7 bases from J, the gap between germline ends came to 13 bases. This CDR3 reads CASSLVPQSFEKLFF. The DNA of the CDR3 is TGTGCCAGCAGCTTAGTTCCCCAAAGTTTTGAAAAACTGTTTTTT.

The table lists this clone with a few counts. The chain is built from TRBV7-2 and TRBJ1-2; 9 nucleotides match TRBD1. Germline-derived CDR1 and CDR2 are SGHTA and FQGNSA. The CDR3 extends over 15 amino acids. The ends lost 4 bases at V and 2 bases at J; junction bases unmatched: 5. CDR3 region: CASSYTGTGNYGYTF. DNA of the CDR3: TGTGCCAGCAGCTACACCGGGACAGGGAACTATGGCTACACCTTC.

The chain combines TRBV2 with TRBJ2-1; D is unclear. CDR1 SNHLY and CDR2 FYNNEI come from the germline V gene. The V end lost 6 bases, the J end lost 0 bases, and 15 bases lay between the germline ends. The CDR3 length is 16 residues. Here the CDR3 reads CASSSEWVSSYNEQFF. Here the CDR3 DNA reads TGTGCCAGCAGCTCCGAGTGGGTCAGCTCCTACAATGAGCAGTTCTTC.

The chain recombines TRBV5-6 with TRBJ1-1; D gene unclear. Germline V gene lookup returns CDR1 SGHDT and CDR2 YYEEEE. The V end was cut by 6 bases, the J end by 1 base, with 13 bases between. The CDR3 is 14 amino acids. CDR3 nucleotides: TGTGCCAGCACCCGGAGTCCCGAGAACACTGAAGCTTTCTTT. Protein product: CASTRSPENTEAFF.

The chain joins TRBV7-6 to TRBJ1-5, with D maybe TRBD1 (5 bases). The CDR3 sequence is 14 residues long. Germline V gene data show CDR1 as SGHVS and CDR2 as FNYEAQ. Trimming removed 1 base at V and 2 bases at J, with 6 bases between. CDR3 nucleotides: TGTGCCAGCAGCTTAGTAGGGGGCAATCAGCCCCAGCATTTT. This gives the protein CASSLVGGNQPQHF. Looking up the rest from reference TRBV7-6 and TRBJ1-5 gives the full variable domain: GAGVSQSPRYKVTKRGQDVALRCDPISGHVSLYWYRQALGQGPEFLTYFNYEAQQDKSGLPNDRFSAERPEGSISTLTIQRTEQRDSAMYRCASSLVGGNQPQHFGDGTRLSIL.

V is TRBV18 and J is TRBJ1-1, with TRBD1 as a possible D gene (6 bases). Trimming left V 3 bases short and J 3 bases short, with 17 bases between. The CDR3 runs 16 residues. Per germline, CDR1 KGHSH and CDR2 LQKENI. The CDR3, as DNA: TGTGCCAGCTCACCGATATTACAGGGTTGGCACACTGAAGCTTTCTTT. Its protein product is CASSPILQGWHTEAFF.

This clone was detected a few times. The same CDR3 can be traced to other DNA sequences in this sample. The rearrangement uses TRBV18 and TRBJ2-5; tentative D call: TRBD2 (6 bases). V gave up 2 bases and J gave up 4 bases, with 8 bases separating them. Germline CDR1 KGHSH, CDR2 LQKENI. The CDR3 has 13 amino acids. For the CDR3, the DNA is TGTGCCAGCTCACCAGTGGGAGGAGAGACCCAGTACTTC. Translation: CASSPVGGETQYF.

J is TRBJ2-6 and V is TRBV28; D is tentatively TRBD1 or TRBD2 (5 bases each). CDR1 is MDHEN, CDR2 SYDVKM, per germline. V lost 5 bases and J lost 3, with 17 bases in between. The CDR3 totals 17 residues. The CDR3 region has the DNA TGTGCCAGCAGTCCCGAGAGGGGTAAGGGTGGGGCCAACGTCCTGACTTTC. Protein: CASSPERGKGGANVLTF.